This T cell receptor (beta chain) was sequenced during a study of cytomegalovirus exposure and HLA in healthy donors. Overall study context: Prior work identified 100 million to 130 million unique TCR beta sequences in 150 million to 200 million T cells.

Researchers ran the PCR with 60 Vbeta and 13 Jbeta primers. The data were produced by immunoSEQ multiplex PCR, yet TCRdb's version contains in-frame clones alone and is incomplete. The top ten hold over 2.5% of the sample, which has some 200,000 clones, around four fifths seen once. This CDR3 contains 18 residues. Trimming removed 7 bases from V and 2 bases from J; junction bases left unmatched: 11. CDR1 MDHEN and CDR2 SYDVKM come from the germline V gene. Study-wide results and caveats: Among TCR beta chains, those listed as cytomegalovirus-associated numbered some 160. Analysis performed later showed TCR beta chains linked to HLA being more clonally expanded than equally common others.

In regard to this clone: Its antigen is not identified.

This clonotype originated in a female donor in good health and CMV-seronegative. Sequenced material: PBMCs. V is TRBV28 and J is TRBJ2-5; the match to TRBD2 covers 15 bases. The CDR3 loop is CASNRGLAGGAVQETQYF. In DNA, the CDR3 is TGTGCCAGCAACCGCGGACTAGCGGGAGGGGCTGTACAAGAGACCCAGTACTTC.